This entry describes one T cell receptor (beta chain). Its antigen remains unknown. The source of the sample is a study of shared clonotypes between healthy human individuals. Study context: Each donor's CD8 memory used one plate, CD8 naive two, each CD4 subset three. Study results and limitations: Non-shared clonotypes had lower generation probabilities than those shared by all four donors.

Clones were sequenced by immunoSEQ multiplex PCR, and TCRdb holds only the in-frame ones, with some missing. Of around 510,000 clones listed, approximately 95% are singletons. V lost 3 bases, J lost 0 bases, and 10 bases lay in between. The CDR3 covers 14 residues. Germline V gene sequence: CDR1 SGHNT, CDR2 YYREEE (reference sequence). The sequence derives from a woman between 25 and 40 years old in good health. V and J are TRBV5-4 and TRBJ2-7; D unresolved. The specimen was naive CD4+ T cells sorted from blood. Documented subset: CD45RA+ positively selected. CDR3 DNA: TGTGCCAGCAGCTCGGGTAAATCCTCCTACGAGCAGTACTTC. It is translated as CASSSGKSSYEQYF.